The T cell receptor (beta chain) described here comes from a study of T cell repertoires in cytomegalovirus infection. Study-level background: It was the public TCR beta signatures that indicated both CMV infection and matching HLA type.

TCRdb itself ran the reads through MiXCR, one entry per CDR3 protein. Among about 220,000 distinct CDR3 sequences listed, 35% to 40% were seen once. The CDR3 loop spans 17 amino acids. Germline V gene lookup returns CDR1 SEHNR and CDR2 FQNEAQ (reference sequence). V was clipped by 5 bases and J by 4 bases, with 18 bases between them. Concerning this clonotype: The antigen is not known.

This sequence joins TRBV7-9 and TRBJ2-6, with D possibly TRBD2 on 6 matching bases. The input for sequencing was CD8+ T cells from cultured PBMCs, taken from culture after CMV antigen stimulation. This TCR came from a human donor in good health (CMV status not recorded). Some clones in this sample may be carry-over from other donors' samples. CDR3 nucleotide sequence: TGTGCCAGCAGCCCCACGCGGGGAGGTCTGGGGGCCAACGTCCTGACTTTC. Its translation is CASSPTRGGLGANVLTF.